Following are 5 T cell receptor beta chains from one sample sequenced in a study of PD-L1 blockade in urothelial cancer. The time point was: pretreatment peripheral blood. Using immunoSEQ multiplex PCR, the repertoire was profiled, and TCRdb retains in-frame clones only, with some absent. Of around 71,000 clones in the sample, about 82% were seen once. This material consisted of PBMCs, taken around atezolizumab (anti-PD-L1) treatment. Source of these receptors: a man aged 35-49 years with urothelial cancer.

CDR3 sequence (DNA): TGCGCCAGCAGCTCCGCGGGACTAGAGAATGAGCAGTTCTTC. It specifies CASSSAGLENEQFF. The chain is built from TRBV5-1 and TRBJ2-1, with 8 positions matching TRBD2. Unmatched junction bases numbered 6, after V lost 3 bases and J lost 7 bases. The CDR3 totals 14 residues. Germline CDR1 is SGHRS and CDR2 is YFSETQ.

V gene TRBV4-2 combines with J gene TRBJ2-2; D possibly corresponds to TRBD2 (5 bases). The length of the CDR3 is 13 residues. Trimming cost V 3 bases and J 6 bases, with 8 bases left between them. Looked up from germline, CDR1 is LGHNA and CDR2 is YNFKEQ. CDR3 protein: CASSHLSAGELFF. In nucleotides, the CDR3 is TGTGCCAGCAGCCACCTTAGCGCCGGGGAGCTGTTTTTT.

CDR3 loop: CASSVVHTSDTQYF. The CDR3 DNA reads TGTGCCAGCAGCGTAGTTCACACATCCGATACGCAGTATTTT. This chain uses TRBV9 with TRBJ2-3; D remains unclear. Germline V CDR1 and CDR2: SGDLS, YYNGEE. The V and J ends lost 0 bases and 6 bases respectively, with 11 bases between them. The CDR3 totals 14 residues.

The chain couples TRBV27 to TRBJ1-5; no definite D call. The CDR3 contains 15 residues. The V and J ends lost 5 bases and 7 bases respectively, with 18 bases between them. Germline V lookup: CDR1 MNHEY, CDR2 SMNVEV (reference sequence). The CDR3 sequence: CASSLNYGSGQPQHF. The CDR3 coding sequence is TGTGCCAGCAGTCTCAATTATGGATCCGGGCAGCCCCAGCATTTT.

This clone was observed a single time. The J gene is TRBJ2-7, the V gene TRBV19, with 7 bases lining up with TRBD1. V was clipped by 2 bases and J by 2 bases; unmatched bases: 6. The CDR3 totals 15 residues. CDR1 LNHDA and CDR2 SQIVND come from the germline V gene (reference sequence). CDR3 sequence: CASSISTGFTYEQYF. DNA for the CDR3: TGTGCCAGTAGTATATCGACAGGGTTTACCTACGAGCAGTACTTC.